The 30 T cell receptor beta chains below all came from one sample that was sequenced in a study of cytomegalovirus exposure and HLA in healthy donors. The method was immunoSEQ multiplex PCR; TCRdb's version includes in-frame clones alone and lacks a portion of them. The sample lists 250,000 to 300,000 clones, roughly 85% occurring once. Sequenced sample: PBMCs. Every receptor here comes from a woman aged 18-29 years in good health and CMV-seronegative.

The genes are TRBV14 and TRBJ2-7; 7 positions agree with TRBD1. Trimming removed 3 bases from V and 5 bases from J; junction bases left unmatched: 10. Per the germline V gene, CDR1 is SGHDN and CDR2 is FVKESK. This CDR3 has 15 residues. The DNA for the CDR3 is TGTGCCAGCAGCCATCAACCGGGACAGTTCGACGAGCAGTACTTC. Translating gives CASSHQPGQFDEQYF.

The rearrangement links TRBV7-3 to TRBJ1-6; 8 bases fit TRBD1. Germline loops: CDR1 SGHTA, CDR2 FQGTGA. There are 17 residues in the CDR3. Trimming at V came to 1 base and at J to 4 bases, leaving 6 bases not matched to a gene. The CDR3 protein is CASSLNDRGGYNSPLHF. The CDR3 bases are TGTGCCAGCAGCTTAAATGACAGGGGCGGTTATAATTCACCCCTCCACTTT.

The V and J genes are TRBV6-5 and TRBJ1-2; 11 positions match TRBD1. The ends lost 5 bases at V and 2 bases at J; junction bases unmatched: 4. The germline V gene encodes CDR1 MNHEY and CDR2 SVGAGI. The CDR3 has 15 amino acids. The CDR3 region has the DNA TGTGCCAGCAGTCGGACAGGGGGCGCGAACTATGGCTACACCTTC. It specifies CASSRTGGANYGYTF.

V gene TRBV4-3 combines with J gene TRBJ2-5; D is ambiguous. Between the trimmed V and J ends, which lost 0 bases and 4 bases, there was a span of 6 bases. Germline loops: CDR1 LGHNA, CDR2 YSLEER. The CDR3 has 13 amino acids. The CDR3 spells CASSQDWRETQYF. The CDR3 nucleotides are TGCGCCAGCAGCCAAGATTGGAGAGAGACCCAGTACTTC.

This chain connects TRBV30 to TRBJ2-7; 8 nucleotides match TRBD2. J was trimmed by 5 bases and V by 2 bases; bases with no gene match: 8. Germline CDR1 and CDR2: GTSNPN and SVGIG (reference sequence). The CDR3 runs to 14 residues. CDR3 residues: CAWSLTGRADEQYF. The CDR3 coding sequence is TGTGCCTGGAGTCTTACCGGGAGGGCCGACGAGCAGTACTTC.

The CDR3 bases are TGTGCCAGCAGACTTTATAGCGGGGCCTCACAAGAGACCCAGTACTTC. Protein sequence: CASRLYSGASQETQYF. The genes are TRBV7-2 and TRBJ2-5; 8 nucleotides line up with TRBD2. Germline-derived CDR1 and CDR2 are SGHTA and FQGNSA. The length of the CDR3 is 16 residues. Trimming removed 6 bases from V and 2 bases from J; junction bases left unmatched: 11.

The chain joins TRBV2 to TRBJ2-7; 11 bases are a match to TRBD1. CDR3 length: 15 residues. Germline trimming cut 2 bases from V and 6 bases from J; bases unmatched to any gene: 6. CDR1 is SNHLY and CDR2 is FYNNEI in the germline V gene. This CDR3 is CASSERTGGIFEQYF. The CDR3 region has the DNA TGTGCCAGCAGTGAAAGGACAGGGGGCATCTTCGAGCAGTACTTC.

The genes are TRBV30 and TRBJ2-7; TRBD2 matches at 14 bases. Germline CDR1 and CDR2: GTSNPN and SVGIG (reference sequence). The ends lost 4 bases at V and 3 bases at J; junction bases unmatched: 5. This CDR3 is built from 15 residues. CDR3: CAWNAGLAGDYEQYF. In nucleotides, the CDR3 is TGTGCCTGGAACGCGGGACTAGCGGGGGACTACGAGCAGTACTTC.

The CDR3 bases are TGTGCCAGCAGCTTTCCACAGGGACGCTATGGCTACACCTTC. Its protein is CASSFPQGRYGYTF. This chain joins TRBV7-9 and TRBJ1-2; possibly TRBD1 for D (6 bases). Between the trimmed V and J ends, which lost 3 bases and 4 bases, there was a span of 12 bases. Looked up from germline, CDR1 is SEHNR and CDR2 is FQNEAQ (reference sequence). This CDR3 region has 14 residues.

V gene TRBV6-4 combines with J gene TRBJ2-3; TRBD2 matches at 11 bases. The CDR3 length is 14 residues. J lost 4 bases, V lost 5 bases, and 2 bases had no gene match. CDR1 is MRHNA and CDR2 is SNTAGT in the germline V gene. The CDR3 bases are TGTGCCAGCAGTATTAGCGGGGGGGCAGATACGCAGTATTTT. Its translation: CASSISGGADTQYF.

This clone was detected once. V gene TRBV10-3 combines with J gene TRBJ2-2; TRBD1 matches 8 bases. The CDR3 runs 13 residues. V lost 8 bases, J lost 4 bases, and 3 bases stayed unmatched. Germline V gene sequence: CDR1 ENHRY, CDR2 SYGVKD. CDR3 region: CAILGQGTGELFF. CDR3 nucleotide sequence: TGTGCCATCCTAGGACAGGGCACCGGGGAGCTGTTTTTT.

CDR3 in amino acids: CASSLEGGWGYTF. CDR3 sequence (DNA): TGTGCCAGCAGCTTAGAAGGGGGCTGGGGCTACACCTTC. The chain combines TRBV7-6 with TRBJ1-2, with 7 bases identical to TRBD1. The CDR3 runs 13 residues. Germline assignment: CDR1 SGHVS and CDR2 FNYEAQ. V trimming: 1 base; J trimming: 8 bases; junction bases outside the gene matches: 4.

In DNA, the CDR3 is TGTGCCAGCAATCAAGGAGTTGGCTACACCTTC. Translated, it gives CASNQGVGYTF. The chain employs TRBV7-2 and TRBJ1-2; no clear D. The V and J ends lost 7 bases and 7 bases respectively, with 10 bases between them. The CDR3 contains 11 residues. The V gene's germline CDR1 is SGHTA and CDR2 FQGNSA.

The chain links TRBV11-3 to TRBJ2-2; 8 nucleotides line up with TRBD1. In germline, CDR1 is SGHNT, CDR2 YENEEA. Germline trimming cut 2 bases from V and 6 bases from J; bases unmatched to any gene: 5. The CDR3 loop spans 15 amino acids. This chain's CDR3 is CASSLLGQAAGELFF. The DNA for the CDR3 is TGTGCCAGCAGCTTATTGGGACAGGCCGCCGGGGAGCTGTTTTTT.

V is TRBV19 and J is TRBJ2-7; maybe TRBD1 (6 bases). The CDR3 has 16 residues. Trimming stripped 4 bases from V and 5 bases from J, with 21 bases between. Germline assignment: CDR1 LNHDA and CDR2 SQIVND (reference sequence). CDR3 sequence: CASSTKNRVLYHEQYF. DNA for the CDR3: TGTGCCAGTAGTACAAAGAACAGGGTTCTGTACCACGAGCAGTACTTC.

This clone has ten or more counts. This same CDR3 is encoded by further DNA sequences in the sample. The chain couples TRBV7-2 to TRBJ1-5; 7 nucleotides line up with TRBD1. Unmatched junction bases numbered 3, after V lost 0 bases and J lost 4 bases. The CDR3 sequence is 15 residues long. CDR1 is SGHTA and CDR2 is FQGNSA in the germline V gene. In nucleotides, the CDR3 is TGTGCCAGCAGCTTAGCCGGGACAGAGAATCAGCCCCAGCATTTT. This translates into CASSLAGTENQPQHF.

The chain is built from TRBV5-5 and TRBJ2-7; maybe TRBD1 (5 bases). Germline lookup yields CDR1 SGHKS and CDR2 YYEKEE (reference sequence). The germline V and J ends were trimmed by 4 bases and 5 bases, with 16 bases remaining between them. The CDR3 loop spans 14 amino acids. Here the CDR3 DNA reads TGTGCCAGCAGCGAAACAGGCTTGGTTCACGAGCAGTACTTC. It is translated as CASSETGLVHEQYF.

This rearrangement joins TRBV4-1 to TRBJ2-3; 8 nucleotides align to TRBD1. Trimming removed 5 bases from V and 2 bases from J; junction bases left unmatched: 6. Germline loops: CDR1 MGHRA, CDR2 YSYEKL. The CDR3 runs to 15 residues. CDR3 protein: CASSTRTGYTDTQYF. The CDR3 DNA follows: TGCGCCAGCAGCACGCGGACAGGGTACACAGATACGCAGTATTTT.

The V gene is TRBV19, the J gene TRBJ1-5; a weak D match, TRBD1 (5 bases). CDR3 length: 15 residues. Trimming pared 3 bases from V and 1 base from J, leaving 10 bases between. Germline V gives CDR1 LNHDA, CDR2 SQIVND (reference sequence). The CDR3 protein is CASSIGAGSNQPQHF. For the CDR3, the DNA is TGTGCCAGTAGTATTGGGGCTGGGAGCAATCAGCCCCAGCATTTT.

V and J are TRBV30 and TRBJ2-7, with D maybe TRBD2 (5 bases). The CDR3 sequence is 11 residues long. CDR1 and CDR2 (germline): GTSNPN, SVGIG (reference sequence). The V and J ends lost 4 bases and 4 bases respectively, with 8 bases between them. The CDR3 loop is CAWMREYEQYF. The CDR3 nucleotides are TGTGCCTGGATGAGGGAATACGAGCAGTACTTC.

The chain recombines TRBV6-4 with TRBJ1-2; maybe TRBD1 (5 bases). From germline, CDR1 is MRHNA and CDR2 SNTAGT. The V end lost 2 bases, the J end lost 8 bases, and 18 bases lay between the germline ends. The CDR3 length is 15 residues. This CDR3 reads CASSDLPGGGGGYTF. The CDR3 DNA follows: TGTGCCAGCAGTGACCTTCCCGGGGGTGGTGGAGGCTACACCTTC.

The chain recombines TRBV5-4 with TRBJ2-1, with 9 bases matching TRBD2. With 4 bases clipped from V and 3 bases from J, the junction kept 8 bases outside the gene matches. Germline V CDR1 and CDR2: SGHNT, YYREEE (reference sequence). This CDR3 comprises 16 residues. CDR3 protein: CASSAPSGTNYNEQFF. CDR3 in DNA: TGTGCCAGCAGCGCCCCTAGCGGGACGAACTACAATGAGCAGTTCTTC.

This clone has just one count. The chain combines TRBV6-5 with TRBJ1-1; maybe TRBD1 (6 bases). The CDR3 has 15 amino acids. V lost 7 bases and J 5 bases, leaving 20 bases between the germline ends. The V gene's germline CDR1 is MNHEY and CDR2 SVGAGI. In DNA form, the CDR3 reads TGTGCCAGCACGTTACGATGGGGGCGGAGGACTGAAGCTTTCTTT. Translation gives CASTLRWGRRTEAFF.

The V and J genes are TRBV28 and TRBJ1-5, with 7 positions matching TRBD1. The ends lost 4 bases at V and 2 bases at J; junction bases unmatched: 14. The germline gives CDR1 MDHEN, CDR2 SYDVKM. CDR3 size: 18 residues. The chain's CDR3 is CASSSITDDRAGNQPQHF. The CDR3, as DNA: TGTGCCAGCAGTTCCATCACCGATGACAGGGCTGGCAATCAGCCCCAGCATTTT.

The V and J genes are TRBV28 and TRBJ1-2; 8 bases align to TRBD1. Trimming took 8 bases from V and 5 from J; bases not matched to a gene: 13. CDR1 is MDHEN and CDR2 is SYDVKM in the germline V gene. The CDR3 loop spans 15 amino acids. CDR3 DNA sequence: TGTGCCAGCGGGTTCGCACCGGGACAGGAGTATGGCTACACCTTC. It is translated as CASGFAPGQEYGYTF.

The chain uses TRBV7-9 and TRBJ2-7; 7 nucleotides match TRBD2. In germline, CDR1 is SEHNR, CDR2 FQNEAQ (reference sequence). The CDR3 contains 14 residues. J was trimmed by 3 bases and V by 5 bases; bases with no gene match: 7. The CDR3 loop reads CASSRTSEYYEQYF. CDR3 coding DNA: TGTGCCAGCAGCCGTACTAGCGAATACTACGAGCAGTACTTC.

The V and J genes are TRBV7-6 and TRBJ2-1, with 7 nucleotides matching TRBD2. Per the germline V gene, CDR1 is SGHVS and CDR2 is FNYEAQ. The CDR3 is made up of 18 amino acids. The trim removed 5 bases at V and 1 base at J, leaving 14 bases unmatched. CDR3 protein: CASSALGASGLSYNEQFF. For the CDR3, the DNA is TGTGCCAGCAGCGCCCTCGGGGCTAGCGGATTATCCTACAATGAGCAGTTCTTC.

The rearrangement joins TRBV27 to TRBJ2-7, with TRBD1 matching 7 bases. Germline V lookup: CDR1 MNHEY, CDR2 SMNVEV (reference sequence). The CDR3 has 13 amino acids. The J segment lost 4 bases and the V segment lost 7 bases, leaving 7 bases of the junction unmatched. CDR3: CASNRQGTYEQYF. The CDR3 DNA is TGTGCCAGCAACCGACAGGGAACTTACGAGCAGTACTTC.

The rearrangement joins TRBV28 to TRBJ1-3; 10 bases are a match to TRBD1. CDR1 is MDHEN, CDR2 SYDVKM, per germline. This CDR3 spans 18 amino acids. V shed 2 bases and J 4 bases; nucleotides not matched to a gene: 11. The CDR3 loop is CASSLIGTGVQGGNTIYF. The DNA of the CDR3 is TGTGCCAGCAGTTTAATCGGGACAGGGGTACAGGGAGGAAACACCATATATTTT.

Here the CDR3 DNA reads TGTGCCAGCAGTCCTCGGGACACCTCCTACGAGCAGTACTTC. It encodes CASSPRDTSYEQYF. The V gene is TRBV27, the J gene TRBJ2-7; tentatively, D is TRBD1 (6 bases). Germline CDR1 reads MNHEY; CDR2 reads SMNVEV (reference sequence). V shed 5 bases and J shed 0 bases, with 11 bases lying between them. The CDR3 covers 14 residues.